Described below is a single T cell receptor beta chain sequence and its context. What it binds is unknown. The sample comes from a study of cytotoxic CD8 clonotypes in ibrutinib-treated CLL. The wider study: After a median of around 70 months, around 15 patients stayed remitted and approximately 12 progressed; responses had been partial in roughly 25 and complete in 2.

The table came from immunoSEQ multiplex PCR; TCRdb's copy has only in-frame clones and leaves some out. Here the sample spans about 160,000 clones, around 80% being singletons. The CDR3 is made up of 15 amino acids. V was cut by 0 bases and J by 4 bases, with 13 bases left in between. CDR1 is SGDLS, CDR2 YYNGEE, per germline. Study-level points and caveats: Public clonotypes, an uncommon group, contracted or remained stable on treatment. Higher circulating CD8+ T-cell counts strongly accompanied higher baseline clonality, above age-matched healthy donors.

The J gene is TRBJ1-2, the V gene TRBV9, with no clear D. The specimen comprised PBMCs, sampled after 24 months of ibrutinib treatment. This TCR was recovered from a human donor with chronic lymphocytic leukemia. CDR3 sequence reads: CASSVDTATGYGYTF. CDR3 DNA sequence: TGTGCCAGCAGCGTAGACACAGCTACTGGCTATGGCTACACCTTC.